These 10 T cell receptor beta chains were sequenced from one sample in a study of beta chain features in type 1 diabetes. As every portion of the isolated RNA was reverse transcribed, the sequencing read expressed TCRB transcripts. Sequencing used immunoSEQ multiplex PCR; TCRdb keeps in-frame clones, though not all of them. The table records about 240,000 clones, 25% to 30% of them present only once. Sequencing was performed on central memory CD4+ T cells from blood. These receptors all come from a man younger than 45 in good health.

This clone was seen a few times. The chain carries TRBV2 and TRBJ2-1; 9 bases map to TRBD1. This CDR3 is built from 14 residues. Trimming took 6 bases from V and 12 from J; bases not matched to a gene: 12. Germline CDR1 SNHLY, CDR2 FYNNEI. CDR3 loop: CASRSGTGKSGQFF. DNA for the CDR3: TGTGCCAGCAGGTCCGGGACAGGGAAAAGTGGGCAGTTCTTC.

In its sample, this clone was seen many times. The same CDR3 is also encoded by other DNA sequences in this sample. The J gene is TRBJ2-5, the V gene TRBV11-2, with no clear D. V dropped 4 bases and J dropped 5 bases, with 20 bases sitting between them. This CDR3 is 16 amino acids long. Per germline, CDR1 SGHAT and CDR2 FQNNGV. The CDR3 DNA reads as TGTGCCAGCAGCTCCAAGGGTCGCGCTCTCCAGGAGACCCAGTACTTC. It specifies CASSSKGRALQETQYF. The variable domain in full, with the rest retrieved from reference TRBV11-2 and TRBJ2-5, is EAGVAQSPRYKIIEKRQSVAFWCNPISGHATLYWYQQILGQGPKLLIQFQNNGVVDDSQLPKDRFSAERLKGVDSTLKIQPAKLEDSAVYLCASSSKGRALQETQYFGPGTRLLVL.

This clone has a handful of counts. This specimen includes other DNA sequences encoding the same CDR3. The gene calls are TRBV30 and TRBJ1-6; the D gene is possibly TRBD1 (5 bases). The CDR3 covers 15 residues. Between the trimmed V and J ends, which lost 2 bases and 0 bases, there was a span of 8 bases. Germline-derived CDR1 and CDR2 are GTSNPN and SVGIG (reference sequence). CDR3 DNA sequence: TGTGCCTGGAGTACAGGTAGCTCCTATAATTCACCCCTCCACTTT. Translating gives CAWSTGSSYNSPLHF.

The sample holds a few counts of this clone. The genes are TRBV10-3 and TRBJ2-5; D is perhaps TRBD2 (5 bases). Trimming removed 2 bases at V and 6 bases at J, with 7 bases between. The CDR3 has 12 amino acids. Germline lookup yields CDR1 ENHRY and CDR2 SYGVKD. The DNA for the CDR3 is TGTGCCATCAGTGAGGGGGAGAAGACCCAGTACTTC. This sequence encodes CAISEGEKTQYF.

This clone was detected a few times. The chain links TRBV7-9 to TRBJ2-3, with TRBD1 identical over 7 bases. The CDR3 loop spans 15 amino acids. Trimming removed 5 bases from V and 1 base from J; junction bases left unmatched: 6. The V gene's germline CDR1 is SEHNR and CDR2 FQNEAQ (reference sequence). The CDR3 region has the DNA TGTGCCAGCAGCCCAACAGGGGCCGGCACAGATACGCAGTATTTT. Protein product: CASSPTGAGTDTQYF.

This clone was observed many times. The rearrangement uses TRBV5-1 and TRBJ2-1; 13 nucleotides align to TRBD2. From germline, CDR1 is SGHRS and CDR2 YFSETQ. The CDR3 runs to 19 residues. The junction had 19 bases not matched to a gene; V was cut back by 4 bases and J by 9 bases. This CDR3 reads CASSLMRTGGTSGTGEQFF. The CDR3 DNA reads as TGCGCCAGCAGCCTGATGAGGACAGGAGGGACTAGCGGGACCGGTGAGCAGTTCTTC.

V and J are TRBV2 and TRBJ1-4; D ambiguous. V was cut by 6 bases and J by 1 base, with 9 bases left in between. Germline assignment: CDR1 SNHLY and CDR2 FYNNEI. The CDR3 totals 14 residues. The CDR3 sequence is CASSWGGTNEKLFF. For the CDR3, the DNA is TGTGCCAGCAGCTGGGGAGGAACTAATGAAAAACTGTTTTTT.

This clone turned up a few times. V and J are TRBV28 and TRBJ2-7; D tentatively fits TRBD1 or TRBD2 (5 bases each). V was pared by 4 bases and J by 6 bases, with 13 bases between. The germline CDR1 and CDR2 sequences are MDHEN and SYDVKM. The CDR3 is made up of 13 amino acids. In nucleotides, the CDR3 is TGTGCCAGCAGTTGGGACCTTCCCCCCGAGCAGTACTTC. It translates to CASSWDLPPEQYF.

In this sample, this clone turned up a few times. The V gene is TRBV2, the J gene TRBJ2-3; the D gene is possibly TRBD1 (5 bases). V shed 7 bases and J shed 2 bases, with 13 bases lying between them. Germline assignment: CDR1 SNHLY and CDR2 FYNNEI. The CDR3 is 14 amino acids. The CDR3 protein is CASKTDGHTDTQYF. The CDR3, as DNA: TGTGCCAGCAAAACTGACGGACACACAGATACGCAGTATTTT.

This clone showed up just a few times. The V call is TRBV7-9, the J call TRBJ2-7; 9 bases are a match to TRBD1. Germline trimming cut 1 base from V and 2 bases from J; bases unmatched to any gene: 3. Germline V gives CDR1 SEHNR, CDR2 FQNEAQ (reference sequence). The CDR3 extends over 15 amino acids. CDR3 DNA: TGTGCCAGCAGCTTAGTAGGGACAGGGACCTACGAGCAGTACTTC. This codes for CASSLVGTGTYEQYF.